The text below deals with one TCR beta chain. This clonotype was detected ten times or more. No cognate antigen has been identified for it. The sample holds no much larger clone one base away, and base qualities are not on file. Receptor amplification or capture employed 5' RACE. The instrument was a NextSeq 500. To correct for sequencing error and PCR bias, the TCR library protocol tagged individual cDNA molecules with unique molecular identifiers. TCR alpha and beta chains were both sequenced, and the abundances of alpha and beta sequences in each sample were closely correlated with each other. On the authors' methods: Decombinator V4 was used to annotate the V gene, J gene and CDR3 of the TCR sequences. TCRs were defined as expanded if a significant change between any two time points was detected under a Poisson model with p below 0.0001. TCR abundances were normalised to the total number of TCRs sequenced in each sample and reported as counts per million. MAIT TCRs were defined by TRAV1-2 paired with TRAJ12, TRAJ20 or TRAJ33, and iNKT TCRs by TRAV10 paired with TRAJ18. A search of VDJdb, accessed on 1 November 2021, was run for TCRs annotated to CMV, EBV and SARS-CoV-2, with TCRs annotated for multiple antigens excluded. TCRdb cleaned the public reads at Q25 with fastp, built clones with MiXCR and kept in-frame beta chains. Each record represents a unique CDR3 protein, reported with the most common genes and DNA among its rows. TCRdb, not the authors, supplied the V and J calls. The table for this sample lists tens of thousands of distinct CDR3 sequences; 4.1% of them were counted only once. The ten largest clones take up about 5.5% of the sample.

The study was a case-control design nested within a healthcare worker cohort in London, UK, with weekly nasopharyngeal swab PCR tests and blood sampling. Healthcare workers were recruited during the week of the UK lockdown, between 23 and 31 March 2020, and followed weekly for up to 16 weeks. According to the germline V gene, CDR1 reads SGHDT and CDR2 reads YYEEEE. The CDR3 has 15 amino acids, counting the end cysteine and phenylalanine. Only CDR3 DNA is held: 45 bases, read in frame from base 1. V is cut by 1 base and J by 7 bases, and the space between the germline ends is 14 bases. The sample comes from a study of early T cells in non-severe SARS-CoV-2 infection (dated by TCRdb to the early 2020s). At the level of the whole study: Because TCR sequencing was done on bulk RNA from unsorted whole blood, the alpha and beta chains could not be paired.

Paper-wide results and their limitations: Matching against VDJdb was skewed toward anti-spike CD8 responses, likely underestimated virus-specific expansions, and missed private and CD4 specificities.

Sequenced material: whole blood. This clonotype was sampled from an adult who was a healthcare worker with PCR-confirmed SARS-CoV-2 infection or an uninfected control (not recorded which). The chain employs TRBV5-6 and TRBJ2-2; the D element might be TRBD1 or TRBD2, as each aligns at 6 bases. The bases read TGTGCCAGCAGCTTGTCTGGGGGGCCAGGCGGGGAGCTGTTTTTT. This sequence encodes CASSLSGGPGGELFF. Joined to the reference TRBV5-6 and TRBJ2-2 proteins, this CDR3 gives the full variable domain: DAGVTQSPTHLIKTRGQQVTLRCSPKSGHDTVSWYQQALGQGPQFIFQYYEEEERQRGNFPDRFSGHQFPNYSSELNVNALLLGDSALYLCASSLSGGPGGELFFGEGSRLTVL.